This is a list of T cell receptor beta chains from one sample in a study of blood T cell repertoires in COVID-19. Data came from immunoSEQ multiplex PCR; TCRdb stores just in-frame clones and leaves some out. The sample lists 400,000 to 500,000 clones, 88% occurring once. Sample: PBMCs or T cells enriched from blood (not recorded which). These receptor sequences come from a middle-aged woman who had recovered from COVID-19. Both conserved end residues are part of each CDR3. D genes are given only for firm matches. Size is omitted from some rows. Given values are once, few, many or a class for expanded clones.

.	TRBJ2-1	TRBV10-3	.	CAIRRSGVGNEQFF	TGTGCCATCAGAAGGAGCGGAGTGGGGAATGAGCAGTTCTTC
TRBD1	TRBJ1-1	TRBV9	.	CASSPFGTGVAGRPLNTEAFF	TGTGCCAGCAGCCCATTTGGGACAGGGGTCGCCGGACGGCCCTTGAACACTGAAGCTTTCTTT
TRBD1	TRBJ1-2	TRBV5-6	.	CASSWGTGGGYGYTF	TGTGCCAGCAGCTGGGGGACAGGGGGCGGCTATGGCTACACCTTC
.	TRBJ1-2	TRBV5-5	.	CASSPRPTGTNYGYTF	TGTGCCAGCAGTCCGCGCCCAACAGGTACTAACTATGGCTACACCTTC
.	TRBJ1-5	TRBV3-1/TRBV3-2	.	CASSQAGGYSNQPQHF	TGTGCCAGCAGCCAAGCGGGAGGTTATAGCAATCAGCCCCAGCATTTT
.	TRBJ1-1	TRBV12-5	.	CASGLVRVGRGPTEAFF	TGTGCTAGTGGTTTGGTACGGGTGGGCAGGGGCCCCACTGAAGCTTTCTTT
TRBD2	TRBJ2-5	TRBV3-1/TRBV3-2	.	CASSPHPLSGGPKTQYF	TGTGCCAGCAGCCCACACCCGCTTTCGGGAGGGCCTAAGACCCAGTACTTC
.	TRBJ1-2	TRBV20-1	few	CSSTHGYTF	TGCAGTTCGACTCATGGCTACACCTTC
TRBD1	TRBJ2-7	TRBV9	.	CASSVGEGTGRRNEQYF	TGTGCCAGCAGCGTAGGGGAGGGGACAGGGAGGAGGAACGAGCAGTACTTC
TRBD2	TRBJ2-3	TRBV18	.	CASSGVAGLSTDTQYF	TGTGCCAGCTCAGGCGTAGCGGGTCTATCCACAGATACGCAGTATTTT
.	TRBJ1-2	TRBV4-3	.	CASSQDGGDGYTF	TGCGCCAGCAGCCAAGATGGCGGGGATGGCTACACCTTC
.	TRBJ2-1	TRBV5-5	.	CASSLDLSSYNEQFF	TGTGCCAGCAGCTTGGATCTTAGCTCCTACAATGAGCAGTTCTTC
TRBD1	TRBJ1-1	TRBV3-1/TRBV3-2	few	CASSKGDRGDTEAFF	TGTGCCAGCAGCAAGGGAGACAGGGGCGACACTGAAGCTTTCTTT
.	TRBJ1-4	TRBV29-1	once	CSVGRDEKLFF	TGCAGCGTTGGGCGGGATGAAAAACTGTTTTTT
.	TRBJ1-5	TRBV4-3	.	CASSQHGRNQPQHF	TGCGCCAGCAGCCAACATGGGCGCAATCAGCCCCAGCATTTT
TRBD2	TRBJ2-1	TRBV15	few	CATMEAGLAMYNEQFF	TGTGCCACCATGGAGGCGGGACTAGCGATGTACAATGAGCAGTTCTTC
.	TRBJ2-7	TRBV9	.	CASSATGGRTYEQYF	TGTGCCAGCAGCGCCACCGGTGGCAGGACCTACGAGCAGTACTTC
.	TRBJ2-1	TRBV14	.	CASSHGYNEQFF	TGTGCCAGCAGCCACGGGTACAATGAGCAGTTCTTC
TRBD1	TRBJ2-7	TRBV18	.	CASSPFRDSNYEQYF	TGTGCCAGCTCACCATTTAGGGACAGCAACTACGAGCAGTACTTC
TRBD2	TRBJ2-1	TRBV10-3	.	CAISEGLAVYNEQFF	TGTGCCATCAGTGAGGGGCTAGCGGTCTACAATGAGCAGTTCTTC
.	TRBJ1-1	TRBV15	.	CATKYPTENTEAFF	TGTGCCACCAAATATCCTACCGAGAACACTGAAGCTTTCTTT
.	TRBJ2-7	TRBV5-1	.	CASSRDNYEQYF	TGCGCCAGCAGCAGGGACAACTACGAGCAGTACTTC
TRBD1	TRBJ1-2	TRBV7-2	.	CASSPTGAAVGYTF	TGTGCCAGCAGCCCAACAGGGGCCGCGGTTGGCTACACCTTC
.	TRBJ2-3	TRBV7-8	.	CASSLGQGWYSSTDTQYF	TGTGCCAGCAGCTTAGGGCAGGGATGGTACTCTAGCACAGATACGCAGTATTTT
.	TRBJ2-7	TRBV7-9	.	CASSPLARNEQYF	TGTGCCAGCAGCCCTCTCGCGAGAAACGAGCAGTACTTC
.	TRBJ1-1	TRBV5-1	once	CASSLRGEGRNTEAFF	TGCGCCAGCAGCTTGAGAGGGGAGGGCAGGAACACTGAAGCTTTCTTT
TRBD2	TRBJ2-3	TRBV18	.	CASSPNPSGRTDTQYF	TGTGCCAGCTCACCAAACCCTAGCGGGAGAACAGATACGCAGTATTTT
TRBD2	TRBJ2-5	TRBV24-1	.	CATSDRTSSQETQYF	TGTGCCACCAGTGACAGGACTAGCTCACAGGAGACCCAGTACTTC
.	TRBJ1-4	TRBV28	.	CASSLASGGGEKLFF	TGTGCCAGCAGTTTAGCCTCAGGCGGAGGTGAAAAACTGTTTTTT
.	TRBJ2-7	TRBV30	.	CAWNLVREASYEQYF	TGTGCCTGGAACCTGGTGAGGGAGGCGTCCTACGAGCAGTACTTC
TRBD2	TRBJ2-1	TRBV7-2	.	CASSPNGGLAGVNEQFF	TGTGCCAGCAGCCCAAATGGGGGACTAGCGGGAGTAAATGAGCAGTTCTTC
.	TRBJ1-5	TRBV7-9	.	CASSLQDQPQHF	TGTGCCAGCAGCTTACAGGATCAGCCCCAGCATTTT
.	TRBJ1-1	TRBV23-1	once	CASCRGAHGGTEAFF	TGCGCCAGTTGCCGGGGGGCGCATGGTGGCACTGAAGCTTTCTTT
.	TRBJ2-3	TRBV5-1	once	CASSLVFSLPWRNITDTQYF	TGCGCCAGCAGCTTGGTGTTTAGTCTACCGTGGAGAAACATCACAGATACGCAGTATTTT
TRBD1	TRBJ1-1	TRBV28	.	CASCVGTGSSTEAFF	TGTGCCAGCTGTGTTGGGACAGGGTCATCGACTGAAGCTTTCTTT